The T cell receptor beta chain under discussion was sequenced for a study of breast tumors, draining lymph nodes, adjacent tissues. Findings of the study overall: Tumor repertoires ranked between lymph nodes and nontumor tissue in diversity, with V and J gene preferences. Most tumor T cells seemingly derive from lymph node, then expand in tumor. Data only fit, rather than demonstrated, lymph node origin of most tumor T cells.

A note on this clonotype: The target antigen is unknown.

One entry per CDR3 protein, called by TCRdb with MiXCR from the multiplex PCR reads. This table has tens of thousands of distinct CDR3 sequences, around 50% appearing once. This CDR3 spans 16 amino acids. Germline lookup yields CDR1 KGHDR and CDR2 SFDVKD. With V trimmed by 1 base and J by 6 bases, 6 bases remained unmatched. The TCR was taken from a female donor with breast cancer. Some clones in this sample may be carry-over from other donors' samples. Sequencing was carried out using breast tumor tissue. The V call is TRBV24-1, the J call TRBJ2-1; 9 bases line up with TRBD1. The CDR3 nucleotides read TGTGCCACCAGTGATTTCGGTGGGACAGGGAGCAATGAGCAGTTCTTC. It codes for CATSDFGGTGSNEQFF.